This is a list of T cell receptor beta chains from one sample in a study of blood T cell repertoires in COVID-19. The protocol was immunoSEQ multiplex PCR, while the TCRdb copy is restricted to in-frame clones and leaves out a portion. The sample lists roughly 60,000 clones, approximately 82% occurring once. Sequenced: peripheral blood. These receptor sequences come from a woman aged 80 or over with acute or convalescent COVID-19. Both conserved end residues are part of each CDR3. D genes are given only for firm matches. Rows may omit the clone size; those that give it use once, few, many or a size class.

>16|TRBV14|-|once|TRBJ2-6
TGTGCCAGCAGCCCCCGGACGGGATTGGGGGCCAACGTCCTGACTTTC
CASSPRTGLGANVLTF
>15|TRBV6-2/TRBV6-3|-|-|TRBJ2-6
TGTGCCAGCAGCTCCGCGGGTGCTGGGGCCAACGTCCTGACTTTC
CASSSAGAGANVLTF
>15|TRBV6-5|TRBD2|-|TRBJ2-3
TGTGCCAGCAGTTTAGCGGGAGCGGTCTCAGATACGCAGTATTTT
CASSLAGAVSDTQYF
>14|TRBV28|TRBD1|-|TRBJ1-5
TGTGCCAGCAGTTTCCCTCGACAGGGTCAGCCCCAGCATTTT
CASSFPRQGQPQHF
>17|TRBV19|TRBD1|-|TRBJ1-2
TGTGCCAGTAGCCCCCGGGACAGGGGGCCCCAAAACTATGGCTACACCTTC
CASSPRDRGPQNYGYTF
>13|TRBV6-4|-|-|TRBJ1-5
TGTGCCAGCAGTTTAAATAGCAATCAGCCCCAGCATTTT
CASSLNSNQPQHF
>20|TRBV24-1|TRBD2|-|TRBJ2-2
TGTGCCACCAGTGCGGAATGGGGACTAGCGGTCGGGAAAGACACCGGGGAGCTGTTTTTT
CATSAEWGLAVGKDTGELFF
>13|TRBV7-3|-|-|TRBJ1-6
TGTGCCAGCAGCTTGGGACTGGGATCACCCCTCCACTTT
CASSLGLGSPLHF
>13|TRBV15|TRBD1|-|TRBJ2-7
TGTGCCACCGCCGGGACAGGGGGCGACGAGCAGTACTTC
CATAGTGGDEQYF
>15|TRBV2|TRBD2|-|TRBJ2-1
TGTGCCAGCAGTTGGACTAGAGGGGCCTACAATGAGCAGTTCTTC
CASSWTRGAYNEQFF
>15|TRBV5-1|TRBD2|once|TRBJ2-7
TGCGCCAGCAGCTTGTCAGCGGGGGAATCCTACGAGCAGTACTTC
CASSLSAGESYEQYF
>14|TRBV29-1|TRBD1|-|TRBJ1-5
TGCAGCGTTGATTCGGGACAGGTTAATCAGCCCCAGCATTTT
CSVDSGQVNQPQHF
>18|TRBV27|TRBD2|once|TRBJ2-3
TGTGCCACCTCGGGGGGGCCTATTGGACTAGCGGCTGTTAATACGCAGTATTTT
CATSGGPIGLAAVNTQYF
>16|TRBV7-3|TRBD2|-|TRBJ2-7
TGTGCCAGCAGCTTAACGCGAGCGGGAGGTTCCTACGAGCAGTACTTC
CASSLTRAGGSYEQYF
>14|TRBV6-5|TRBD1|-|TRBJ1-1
TGTGCCAGCAGGAAGGGACAGGGGAACACTGAAGCTTTCTTT
CASRKGQGNTEAFF
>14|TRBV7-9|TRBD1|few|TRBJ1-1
TGTGCCAGCAGCCGGGGACAGGGGGTCACTGAAGCTTTCTTT
CASSRGQGVTEAFF
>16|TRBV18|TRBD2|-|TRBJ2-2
TGTGCCAGCTCACCCCTAGCGGGGGGAGAAACCGGGGAGCTGTTTTTT
CASSPLAGGETGELFF
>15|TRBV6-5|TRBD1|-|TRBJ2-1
TGTGCCAGCTGGGAAAAGACAGGGGCAAACAATGAGCAGTTCTTC
CASWEKTGANNEQFF
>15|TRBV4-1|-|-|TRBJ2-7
TGCGCCAGCAGCCAAGATCCGGGGAGCTCCTACGAGCAGTACTTC
CASSQDPGSSYEQYF
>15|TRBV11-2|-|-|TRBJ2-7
TGTGCCAGCAGCTTACAGCCGAAGACGGAGGTCGAGCAGTACTTC
CASSLQPKTEVEQYF
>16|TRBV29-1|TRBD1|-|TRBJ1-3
TGCAGCGGTGGGCGGGACAGACCCCCCTCTGGAAACACCATATATTTT
CSGGRDRPPSGNTIYF
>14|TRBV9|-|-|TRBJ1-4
TGTGCCAGCAGCATTGCGTGGGCCGATGAAAAACTGTTTTTT
CASSIAWADEKLFF
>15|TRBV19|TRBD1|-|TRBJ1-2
TGTGCCAGTAGTATGGACGGACAGGGGAACTATGGCTACACCTTC
CASSMDGQGNYGYTF
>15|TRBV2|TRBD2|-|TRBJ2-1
TGTGCCAGCAGTGAACTAGCGGGAGGATACAATGAGCAGTTCTTC
CASSELAGGYNEQFF
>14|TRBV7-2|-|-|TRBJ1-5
TGTGCCAGCAGCTTACAGGGGAGAGCTCAGCCCCAGCATTTT
CASSLQGRAQPQHF
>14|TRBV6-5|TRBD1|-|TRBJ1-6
TGTGCCAGCAGTTCCGGGACAGGGGTCTCACCCCTCCACTTT
CASSSGTGVSPLHF